This is a list of T cell receptor beta chains from one sample in a study of blood T cell repertoires in COVID-19. Assay used: immunoSEQ multiplex PCR; TCRdb lists only in-frame clones, some missing. The table includes about 200,000 clones, roughly 86% detected once. Source material: peripheral blood. Receptors were obtained from a man younger than 35 with active or convalescent COVID-19. The CDR3 runs from the conserved cysteine through the conserved F or W. Each record gives: clone size, V gene, J gene, D gene, CDR3 protein, CDR3 DNA. D genes are given only for firm matches. The size field is filled for only some rows; it gives once, few, many or a size class.

>.|TRBV28|TRBJ1-2|TRBD1
CASSTTGQIYGYTF
TGTGCCAGCAGTACCACGGGACAGATCTATGGCTACACCTTC
>.|TRBV10-3|TRBJ1-3|.
CAISGQLSGNTIYF
TGTGCCATCAGCGGACAGCTCTCTGGAAACACCATATATTTT
>.|TRBV6-4|TRBJ2-7|.
CASSVGRSCPYEQYF
TGTGCCAGCAGTGTTGGTAGGAGCTGCCCCTACGAGCAGTACTTC
>.|TRBV5-1|TRBJ2-3|.
CASSLILASTDTQYF
TGCGCCAGCAGCTTGATACTCGCGAGCACAGATACGCAGTATTTT
>.|TRBV30|TRBJ1-5|.
CAWSTVNSNQPQHF
TGTGCCTGGAGTACAGTAAATAGCAATCAGCCCCAGCATTTT
>.|TRBV15|TRBJ2-7|.
CARRTVKISYRAYEQYF
TGTGCCAGGAGGACCGTGAAAATATCCTATCGGGCCTACGAGCAGTACTTC
>few|TRBV15|TRBJ2-6|TRBD1
CATTTGGSSGANVLTF
TGTGCCACCACGACAGGGGGTAGCTCTGGGGCCAACGTCCTGACTTTC
>.|TRBV6-5|TRBJ2-7|TRBD1
CASRAGQGVPYEQYF
TGTGCCAGCAGAGCGGGACAGGGGGTGCCCTACGAGCAGTACTTC
>.|TRBV5-1|TRBJ1-3|.
CASSLQQGNTIYF
TGCGCCAGCAGCTTGCAACAGGGAAACACCATATATTTT
>.|TRBV6-5|TRBJ1-6|.
CASSYTDANSPLHF
TGTGCCAGCAGTTACACAGACGCAAATTCACCCCTCCACTTT
>.|TRBV7-8|TRBJ2-3|.
CASGGQSTDTQYF
TGTGCCAGCGGCGGACAGAGCACAGATACGCAGTATTTT
>.|TRBV3-1/TRBV3-2|TRBJ2-5|TRBD1
CASSQGTGAETQYF
TGTGCCAGCAGCCAAGGAACAGGGGCAGAGACCCAGTACTTC
>.|TRBV7-9|TRBJ1-5|.
CASSFGGVNQPQHF
TGTGCCAGCAGCTTCGGAGGGGTCAATCAGCCCCAGCATTTT
>.|TRBV5-1|TRBJ2-3|.
CASGDGVLSAAPGYF
TGCGCCAGCGGAGACGGAGTACTCAGCGCGGCTCCGGGGTATTTT
>.|TRBV2|TRBJ1-4|.
CASNGEGGTNNEKLFF
TGTGCCAGCAATGGGGAGGGAGGAACGAATAATGAAAAACTGTTTTTT
>.|TRBV5-4|TRBJ2-1|TRBD1
CASSGTGTAYNEQFF
TGTGCCAGCAGCGGTACCGGGACAGCGTACAATGAGCAGTTCTTC
>.|TRBV25-1|TRBJ2-5|.
CASSDAGTQETQYF
TGTGCCAGCAGTGACGCGGGGACCCAAGAGACCCAGTACTTC
>.|TRBV7-8|TRBJ2-5|TRBD2
CASSPHRTSGREETQYF
TGTGCCAGCAGCCCGCACCGGACTAGCGGGAGGGAAGAGACCCAGTACTTC
>.|TRBV12-3/TRBV12-4|TRBJ1-3|.
CASSTQSGNTIYF
TGTGCCAGCAGCACCCAGTCTGGAAACACCATATATTTT
>few|TRBV6-2/TRBV6-3|TRBJ2-7|.
CASSHTKTGTYEQYF
TGTGCCAGCAGCCACACAAAGACAGGTACCTACGAGCAGTACTTC
>.|TRBV15|TRBJ2-1|TRBD2
CATSRDESSGRVGEQFF
TGTGCCACCAGCAGAGATGAGTCTAGCGGGAGAGTAGGTGAGCAGTTCTTC
>.|TRBV4-2|TRBJ2-3|TRBD2
CASSQPAGGPDTQYF
TGTGCCAGCAGCCAACCAGCGGGAGGGCCAGATACGCAGTATTTT
>many|TRBV7-9|TRBJ1-1|.
CASSLSENTEAFF
TGTGCCAGCAGCTTATCAGAGAACACTGAAGCTTTCTTT
>.|TRBV2|TRBJ1-6|TRBD1
CASSRTGQGANSPLHF
TGTGCCAGCAGCAGAACTGGACAGGGGGCTAATTCACCCCTCCACTTT
>.|TRBV12-3/TRBV12-4|TRBJ1-1|.
CASSFSENTEAFF
TGTGCCAGCAGTTTTTCAGAGAACACTGAAGCTTTCTTT
>few|TRBV9|TRBJ2-1|.
CASSVAGGAPYNEQFF
TGTGCCAGCAGCGTAGCGGGCGGGGCACCCTACAATGAGCAGTTCTTC